Below, 20 T cell receptor beta chains from the same sample are listed, as sequenced in a study of blood T cell repertoires in COVID-19. Libraries were prepared by immunoSEQ multiplex PCR; TCRdb keeps only in-frame clonotypes and omits some of them. This table has 120,000 to 150,000 clones, more than 65% appearing once. Sequenced sample: peripheral blood. The receptor source for this set is a man older than 75 with acute or convalescent COVID-19.

The rearrangement joins TRBV5-1 to TRBJ2-3, with 7 positions matching TRBD2. The CDR3 spans 15 residues. Losses at the gene ends were 4 bases for V and 2 bases for J; bases not matched to a gene: 7. Per the germline V gene, CDR1 is SGHRS and CDR2 is YFSETQ. The CDR3 here is CASSPLGGDTDTQYF. The CDR3, as DNA: TGCGCCAGCAGCCCCCTGGGGGGGGACACAGATACGCAGTATTTT. Full variable domain (missing parts from reference TRBV5-1 and TRBJ2-3): KAGVTQTPRYLIKTRGQQVTLSCSPISGHRSVSWYQQTPGQGLQFLFEYFSETQRNKGNFPGRFSGRQFSNSRSEMNVSTLELGDSALYLCASSPLGGDTDTQYFGPGTRLTVL.

The genes are TRBV27 and TRBJ1-2; 7 bases align to TRBD1. CDR3 length equals 13 residues. V lost 6 bases to trimming and J lost 8 bases; unmatched junction nucleotides: 9. From germline, CDR1 is MNHEY and CDR2 SMNVEV (reference sequence). The CDR3 sequence is CASSLQGLYGYTF. The CDR3 DNA follows: TGTGCCAGCAGCTTACAGGGGTTGTACGGCTACACCTTC.

V is TRBV7-2 and J is TRBJ1-5; TRBD1 matches 11 bases. Germline V gives CDR1 SGHTA, CDR2 FQGNSA. The junction had 3 bases not matched to a gene; V was cut back by 5 bases and J by 6 bases. CDR3 length: 14 amino acids. CDR3 region: CASSLDRGPQPQHF. CDR3 nucleotides: TGTGCCAGCAGCCTGGACAGGGGGCCTCAGCCCCAGCATTTT.

The chain uses TRBV18 and TRBJ1-4, with a weak D call TRBD1 (5 bases). This CDR3 has 14 amino acids. Per germline, CDR1 KGHSH and CDR2 LQKENI. V lost 3 bases to trimming and J lost 8 bases, with 13 bases between them. The CDR3 DNA follows: TGTGCCAGCTCACCGCGCAGGGAGGGGGAAAAACTGTTTTTT. Residues: CASSPRREGEKLFF. The full variable domain, with the rest looked up from reference TRBV18 and TRBJ1-4, is NAGVMQNPRHLVRRRGQEARLRCSPMKGHSHVYWYRQLPEEGLKFMVYLQKENIIDESGMPKERFSAEFPKEGPSILRIQQVVRGDSAAYFCASSPRREGEKLFFGSGTQLSVL.

The V gene is TRBV5-1, the J gene TRBJ2-2; TRBD1 aligns across 7 bases. Germline loops: CDR1 SGHRS, CDR2 YFSETQ. Trimming took 4 bases from V and 5 from J; bases not matched to a gene: 8. CDR3 length: 15 amino acids. The CDR3, as DNA: TGCGCCAGCAGCGACCAAAAGACAGGGACCGGGGAGCTGTTTTTT. As protein: CASSDQKTGTGELFF.

This chain links TRBV5-4 with TRBJ2-3; unclear D gene. V lost 6 bases, J lost 4 bases, and 6 bases lay in between. The CDR3 is 11 residues long. Germline V gene lookup returns CDR1 SGHNT and CDR2 YYREEE (reference sequence). CDR3 bases: TGTGCCAGCACCCAGGCAGATACGCAGTATTTT. Its protein product is CASTQADTQYF.

Here the CDR3 DNA reads TGTGCCAGCAGACCATGGGCGGGTGATGGCTACACCTTC. Translation gives CASRPWAGDGYTF. The rearrangement uses TRBV12-3 or TRBV12-4 and TRBJ1-2, with D uncertain. Trimming stripped 6 bases from V and 6 bases from J, with 14 bases between. CDR3 size: 13 residues.

This clone was recorded only once. The chain links TRBV30 to TRBJ1-1; 7 nucleotides line up with TRBD1. Germline V lookup: CDR1 GTSNPN, CDR2 SVGIG (reference sequence). The CDR3 loop spans 14 amino acids. V dropped 3 bases and J dropped 1; count of bases not matched to a gene: 5. In DNA, the CDR3 is TGTGCCTGGAGAGGGGGCGGCTCGAACACTGAAGCTTTCTTT. The encoded protein is CAWRGGGSNTEAFF.

V and J are TRBV5-4 and TRBJ1-4, with D perhaps TRBD1 (6 bases). This CDR3 is built from 15 residues. Germline V CDR1 and CDR2: SGHNT, YYREEE (reference sequence). V gave up 4 bases and J gave up 2 bases, with 12 bases separating them. The CDR3 bases are TGTGCCAGCAGCGCAGGGACAACTACTAATGAAAAACTGTTTTTT. This codes for CASSAGTTTNEKLFF. The full variable domain, in which reference TRBV5-4 and TRBJ1-4 provide the parts outside the CDR3, is ETGVTQSPTHLIKTRGQQVTLRCSSQSGHNTVSWYQQALGQGPQFIFQYYREEENGRGNFPPRFSGLQFPNYSSELNVNALELDDSALYLCASSAGTTTNEKLFFGSGTQLSVL.

The rearrangement joins TRBV4-3 to TRBJ1-1; possible D gene TRBD1, 6 bases. Trimming cost V 4 bases and J 7 bases, with 22 bases left between them. The CDR3 is 16 amino acids. Germline CDR1 is LGHNA and CDR2 is YSLEER. DNA for the CDR3: TGCGCCAGCAGCCTTGCCCTGGACAGCAACACGGTTGAAGCTTTCTTT. It specifies CASSLALDSNTVEAFF.

V gene TRBV6-5 combines with J gene TRBJ2-3; 8 nucleotides line up with TRBD1. V was clipped by 4 bases and J by 3 bases; unmatched bases: 3. Germline V CDR1 and CDR2: MNHEY, SVGAGI. This CDR3 contains 14 residues. As DNA, the CDR3 is TGTGCCAGCAGTTCCCGGACAGGGACAGATACGCAGTATTTT. Its protein is CASSSRTGTDTQYF.

This clone came up once. The chain recombines TRBV7-3 with TRBJ1-6, with TRBD1 as a possible D gene (5 bases). Trimming cost V 5 bases and J 8 bases, with 13 bases left between them. CDR3 length equals 14 residues. Germline V gene sequence: CDR1 SGHTA, CDR2 FQGTGA. CDR3 coding DNA: TGTGCCAGCAGCAAAGACGCACAGGATTCACCCCTCCACTTT. Residues: CASSKDAQDSPLHF.

The chain combines TRBV5-8 with TRBJ2-1, with TRBD2 matching over 7 bases. Germline values: CDR1 SGHTS, CDR2 YDEGEE. The CDR3 is made up of 15 amino acids. V shed 7 bases, J shed 0 bases, and the junction held 7 bases outside the gene matches. CDR3 nucleotide sequence: TGTGCCAGCCAGTCGCGGGGGAGCTCCTACAATGAGCAGTTCTTC. Residues: CASQSRGSSYNEQFF.

CDR3 in amino acids: CASRRTPGETQYF. The CDR3, as DNA: TGTGCCAGCAGACGCACGCCGGGGGAGACCCAGTACTTC. The J gene is TRBJ2-5, the V gene TRBV7-3; D might be TRBD2 (5 bases). This CDR3 spans 13 amino acids. V lost 6 bases to trimming and J lost 5 bases, with 13 bases between them. Germline assignment: CDR1 SGHTA and CDR2 FQGTGA.

This clone was picked up many times. The chain uses TRBV6-5 and TRBJ1-4, with D maybe TRBD1 (5 bases). Germline loops: CDR1 MNHEY, CDR2 SVGAGI. V was shortened by 6 bases and J by 8 bases, with 19 bases between the two germline ends. The CDR3 covers 15 residues. CDR3 region: CASSTGVHPSEKLFF. The CDR3 DNA sequence: TGTGCCAGCAGCACAGGCGTACACCCTTCAGAAAAACTGTTTTTT.

The chain links TRBV18 to TRBJ1-1; a weak D match, TRBD1 (5 bases). Germline values: CDR1 KGHSH, CDR2 LQKENI. This CDR3 is 16 amino acids long. The V gene lost 0 bases and the J gene lost 0 bases, with 11 bases spanning the gap. The CDR3 here is CASSPPNRIMNTEAFF. In DNA, the CDR3 is TGTGCCAGCTCACCACCAAACAGGATCATGAACACTGAAGCTTTCTTT.

This chain connects TRBV13 to TRBJ2-3, with 7 bases matching TRBD1. This CDR3 spans 15 amino acids. With 2 bases clipped from V and 3 bases from J, the junction kept 5 bases outside the gene matches. The germline V gene has CDR1 PRHDT and CDR2 FYEKMQ (reference sequence). CDR3 DNA sequence: TGTGCCAGCAGCTTACGGGACAGACCGACAGATACGCAGTATTTT. Its protein product is CASSLRDRPTDTQYF. Drawing the rest from reference TRBV13 and TRBJ2-3, the complete variable domain is AAGVIQSPRHLIKEKRETATLKCYPIPRHDTVYWYQQGPGQDPQFLISFYEKMQSDKGSIPDRFSAQQFSDYHSELNMSSLELGDSALYFCASSLRDRPTDTQYFGPGTRLTVL.

The CDR3 region has the DNA TGTGCCAGCTCACCTAGCGGGGGAAATTCACCCCTCCACTTT. Its translation: CASSPSGGNSPLHF. The chain is built from TRBV18 and TRBJ1-6, with D perhaps TRBD1 (5 bases). The CDR3 runs to 14 residues. CDR1 and CDR2 from the germline V gene are KGHSH and LQKENI. Trimming stripped 3 bases from V and 7 bases from J, with 10 bases between.

The V call is TRBV11-1, the J call TRBJ2-7; possible D gene TRBD1, 6 bases. V lost 6 bases and J 2 bases, leaving 17 bases between the germline ends. Germline CDR1 reads SGHAT; CDR2 reads FQDESV (reference sequence). The CDR3 loop spans 15 amino acids. The CDR3 reads CASSRPKQGTYEQYF. CDR3 coding DNA: TGTGCCAGCAGTCGACCAAAACAGGGAACCTACGAGCAGTACTTC.

This clone was seen only once. The chain has TRBV6-4 and TRBJ2-2; 12 bases agree with TRBD1. V shed 6 bases and J 5 bases; nucleotides not matched to a gene: 7. This CDR3 spans 16 amino acids. Looked up from germline, CDR1 is MRHNA and CDR2 is SNTAGT. CDR3 region: CASSARDRGPTGELFF. DNA of the CDR3: TGTGCCAGCAGCGCCCGGGACAGGGGGCCGACCGGGGAGCTGTTTTTT.